These 11 T cell receptor beta chains share one sample of origin, sequenced in a study of blood T cell repertoires in COVID-19. Repertoires were generated with immunoSEQ multiplex PCR, while TCRdb's copy carries only in-frame clones and drops some. This sample has about 80,000 clones; 87% occur once, and the top ten carry around 5%. Specimen: peripheral blood. The receptors shown here come from a woman of 80 years or more with active or convalescent COVID-19.

The genes are TRBV19 and TRBJ1-6; perhaps TRBD1 as D (6 bases). Germline lookup yields CDR1 LNHDA and CDR2 SQIVND (reference sequence). With 6 bases removed from V and 8 bases from J, the gap between germline ends came to 17 bases. CDR3 length equals 15 residues. CDR3 region: CASSAEETGDSPLHF. CDR3 sequence (DNA): TGTGCCAGTAGCGCAGAGGAGACAGGTGATTCACCCCTCCACTTT.

Only one count was recorded for this clone. CDR3 in amino acids: CASSKPGRLGTKNIQYF. CDR3 DNA: TGTGCCAGCAGCAAACCTGGCCGTCTGGGCACCAAAAACATTCAGTACTTC. The V gene is TRBV28, the J gene TRBJ2-4, with D unclear. Germline V gives CDR1 MDHEN, CDR2 SYDVKM. CDR3 length: 17 amino acids. The V end lost 6 bases, the J end lost 2 bases, and 20 bases lay between the germline ends.

The rearrangement uses TRBV7-9 and TRBJ2-2, with 10 bases identical to TRBD1. The junction had 4 bases not matched to a gene; V was cut back by 3 bases and J by 3 bases. Germline values: CDR1 SEHNR, CDR2 FQNEAQ (reference sequence). The CDR3 is 16 amino acids. The CDR3 DNA is TGTGCCAGCAGCTTGGGACAGGGGAGTGACACCGGGGAGCTGTTTTTT. Translation gives CASSLGQGSDTGELFF.

The J gene is TRBJ1-1, the V gene TRBV18; 9 bases agree with TRBD1. CDR1 is KGHSH, CDR2 LQKENI, per germline. V shed 6 bases, J shed 0 bases, and the junction held 8 bases outside the gene matches. The CDR3 is 16 amino acids. The CDR3 coding sequence is TGTGCCAGCTCGCAGGGACAGGGTACGATGAACACTGAAGCTTTCTTT. It specifies CASSQGQGTMNTEAFF.

This chain connects TRBV5-1 to TRBJ2-7, with 8 bases lining up with TRBD2. The V gene end was trimmed by 3 bases and the J gene end by 1 base; junction bases not matched to a gene: 3. CDR1 is SGHRS, CDR2 YFSETQ, per germline. CDR3 size: 14 residues. CDR3 region: CASSYSGASYEQYF. Written as DNA, the CDR3 is TGCGCCAGCAGCTATAGCGGGGCGTCCTACGAGCAGTACTTC.

The chain couples TRBV19 to TRBJ1-2; D is uncertain. This CDR3 is built from 12 residues. From germline, CDR1 is LNHDA and CDR2 SQIVND (reference sequence). Trimming took 5 bases from V and 4 from J, leaving 8 bases between them. The CDR3 DNA reads TGTGCCAGTAGTTTCCTCGGCTATGGCTACACCTTC. Its protein is CASSFLGYGYTF.

The V call is TRBV6-2 or TRBV6-3, the J call TRBJ1-2, with 7 positions matching TRBD1. V lost 5 bases, J lost 3 bases, and 3 bases stayed unmatched. Germline V CDR1 and CDR2: MNHEY, SVGEGT. This CDR3 comprises 13 residues. The CDR3 nucleotides read TGTGCCAGCAGTCAGACAGGGTACTATGGCTACACCTTC. Translated: CASSQTGYYGYTF.

This chain connects TRBV6-1 to TRBJ2-7; weak D call: TRBD2 (7 bases). The CDR3 runs 16 residues. V was shortened by 1 base and J by 3 bases, with 16 bases between the two germline ends. Germline CDR1 is MNHNS and CDR2 is SASEGT. The CDR3 sequence is CASSEVVAGGLYEQYF. The CDR3 DNA reads TGTGCCAGCAGTGAAGTCGTGGCCGGGGGGCTCTACGAGCAGTACTTC.

The chain recombines TRBV28 with TRBJ1-1, with D unresolved. V dropped 4 bases and J dropped 5 bases, with 20 bases sitting between them. There are 16 residues in the CDR3. Germline CDR1 reads MDHEN; CDR2 reads SYDVKM. In DNA form, the CDR3 reads TGTGCCAGCAGTTCCCCGTCGGGCAGGCGGGTGACTGAAGCTTTCTTT. Its protein is CASSSPSGRRVTEAFF.

V and J are TRBV28 and TRBJ2-1, with D possibly TRBD2 on 5 matching bases. This CDR3 is 14 amino acids long. Per the germline V gene, CDR1 is MDHEN and CDR2 is SYDVKM. The ends were cut back, 7 bases at V and 2 bases at J, with 12 bases in the middle. The CDR3: CASNRGRAYNEQFF. DNA of the CDR3: TGTGCCAGCAACCGGGGAAGGGCCTACAATGAGCAGTTCTTC.

In this sample, this clone turned up a few times. The rearrangement links TRBV3-1 (or the pseudogene TRBV3-2) to TRBJ1-1; 8 bases agree with TRBD1. This CDR3 is built from 16 residues. Germline V gene data show CDR1 as LGHDT and CDR2 as YNNKEL (reference sequence). The V and J ends lost 3 bases and 6 bases, in that order; junction bases with no gene match: 12. DNA of the CDR3: TGTGCCAGCAGCCACGCGACCGGACAGGGTAAGCCTGAAGCTTTCTTT. Amino acids: CASSHATGQGKPEAFF.